The entry that follows covers one T cell receptor beta chain sequence. No cognate antigen has been identified for it. At one of its ends the junction is not consistent with the germline gene, which may arise from a read error. This sample was taken from a study of a mutant IDH1 vaccine in newly diagnosed glioma (dated by TCRdb to the early 2020s). In the study overall: Patients received eight vaccinations in weeks 1, 3, 5, 7, 11, 15, 19 and 23, corresponding to visits V03 through V10. Longitudinal TCRB deep sequencing was done for some 26 treated patients, wherever samples were available for exploratory analyses. Vaccination started 4-6 weeks after radiotherapy alone, or was given together with temozolomide cycles in the groups whose treatment included chemotherapy. Prior to enrollment, patients had been given standard therapy consisting of radiotherapy alone, temozolomide alone, or radiochemotherapy with temozolomide, with the combination given to most patients. The roughly 30 treated patients were approximately 60% male and approximately 40% female, with a mean age of about 38 years. Six visits were used for peripheral blood collection: V03 (baseline), V05, V07, V10, V12 and V13.

Read against the paper, the sample's time point label means: week 23, last vaccination. Each vaccine dose was 300 ug of a 20-mer mutant IDH1 peptide in Montanide, given subcutaneously with topical imiquimod. The donors had newly diagnosed IDH1-mutant astrocytomas of WHO grade 3 or 4 that showed loss of nuclear ATRX. The samples were drawn from NOA16, a multicentre, single-arm, open-label phase I trial in Germany that tested a mutant IDH1 peptide vaccine in humans for the first time. The DNeasy Blood and Tissue Kit was used to extract genomic DNA from EDTA blood for TCRB sequencing. Preparation of the library involved the immunoSEQ multiplex PCR assay. Rearranged TCR beta chain sequences were amplified using the hsTCRB Kit according to the manufacturer's protocol. An Illumina MiSeq was used to sequence the TCRB libraries. Per the original workflow: The proprietary platform of the kit vendor was used for demultiplexing, trimming and gene mapping. TCRdb stores this immuneACCESS table with in-frame sequences only. Part of the clones is absent; in the studies checked, under half of the shortfall reflects unresolved V genes, and no reason is known for the rest. V and J calls and clone size are given by that table; D and trimming were obtained from the DNA. The sample table lists about 60,000 clones, approximately 87% of them with a count of one. The biggest ten clones account for more than 10% of the sample.

CDR1 is given as SGHRS and CDR2 as YFSETQ, both from the germline V gene. Including the terminal cysteine and phenylalanine, the CDR3 comprises 15 residues. Just CDR3 DNA is preserved here, 45 bases in frame from base 1. Points the paper makes about the study in general: Immune responses induced by the vaccine were seen in about 93% of patients across multiple MHC alleles. Selection of PBMC samples for TCRB deep sequencing was based on availability. Changes in the top peripheral T cell clonotypes picked up by TCRB sequencing did not appear to be linked to pseudoprogression. The authors noted that analyses of patient blood samples could not be reproduced because of sample limitations.

The receptor was derived from a man in his late teens or twenties with glioma. The sequence links TRBV5-1 to TRBJ2-5; the D gene could be TRBD1 or TRBD2, each one agreeing over 5 bases. The source was PBMCs, collected from a glioma patient whose treatment included an IDH1 peptide vaccine. In nucleotides, the sequence is TGCGCCAGCTCAACCGGGACCCTCGACCAGGAGACCCAGTACTTC. It translates to CASSTGTLDQETQYF.